This T cell receptor beta chain was sequenced in a study of blood T cell repertoires in COVID-19. About the study: Collection of acute and convalescent COVID-19 samples took place in the United States, Italy and Spain. Nucleic acid was either cDNA or gDNA, and it came from T cells, B-cell-depleted T cells, or PBMCs.

Authors' methods: Amplification of reference gene primers provided the estimated nucleated cell counts. Method: immunoSEQ multiplex PCR; TCRdb's copy keeps in-frame clones and lacks some. V, J and clone size were drawn from that table, and D and trimming were deduced from the DNA. The data show 95,000 to 150,000 clones, more than 75% seen once. Germline CDR1 and CDR2: MDHEN and SYDVKM. The V gene lost 1 base and the J gene lost 4 bases, with 13 bases spanning the gap. The CDR3 sequence is 16 residues long. The sample comprised peripheral blood. The chain links TRBV28 to TRBJ2-2, with D perhaps matching TRBD1 (6 bases). This receptor was taken from a man in his 60s with acute or convalescent COVID-19. CDR3 DNA: TGTGCCAGCAGTTTATCGAGTGTAGGGGGCACCGGGGAGCTGTTTTTT. Its translation: CASSLSSVGGTGELFF.